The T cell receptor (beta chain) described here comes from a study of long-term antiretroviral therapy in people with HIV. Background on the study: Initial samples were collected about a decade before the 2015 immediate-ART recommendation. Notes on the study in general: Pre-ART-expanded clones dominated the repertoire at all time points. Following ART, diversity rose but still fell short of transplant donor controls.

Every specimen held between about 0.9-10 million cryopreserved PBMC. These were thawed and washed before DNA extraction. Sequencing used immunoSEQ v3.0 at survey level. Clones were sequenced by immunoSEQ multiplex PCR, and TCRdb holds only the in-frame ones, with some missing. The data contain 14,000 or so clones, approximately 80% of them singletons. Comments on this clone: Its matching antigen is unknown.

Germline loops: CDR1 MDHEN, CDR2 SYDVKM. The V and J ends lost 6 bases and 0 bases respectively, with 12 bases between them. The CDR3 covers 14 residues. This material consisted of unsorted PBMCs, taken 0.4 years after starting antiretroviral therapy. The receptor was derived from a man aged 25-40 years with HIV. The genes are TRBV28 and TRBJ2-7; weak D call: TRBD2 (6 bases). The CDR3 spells CASRGLGHSYEQYF. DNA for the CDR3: TGTGCCAGCAGGGGACTGGGGCACTCCTACGAGCAGTACTTC.